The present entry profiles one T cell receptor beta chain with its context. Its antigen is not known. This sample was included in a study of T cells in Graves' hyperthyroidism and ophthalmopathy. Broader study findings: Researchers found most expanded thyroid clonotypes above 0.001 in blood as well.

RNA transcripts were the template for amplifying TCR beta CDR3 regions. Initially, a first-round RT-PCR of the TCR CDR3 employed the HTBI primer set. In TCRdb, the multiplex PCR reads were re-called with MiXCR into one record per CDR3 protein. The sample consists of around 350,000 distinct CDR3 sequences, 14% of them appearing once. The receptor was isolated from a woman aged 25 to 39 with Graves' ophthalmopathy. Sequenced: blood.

The CDR3 DNA reads as TGTGCCAGCAGTTCTTTCACCTGGACAGGGAAGAACACTGAAGCTTTCTTT. Translating it yields CASSSFTWTGKNTEAFF. This chain connects TRBV25-1 to TRBJ1-1; TRBD1 matches 8 bases. Germline V gene sequence: CDR1 MGHDK, CDR2 SYGVNS. Unmatched junction bases numbered 12, after V lost 5 bases and J lost 1 base. This CDR3 is 17 amino acids long.